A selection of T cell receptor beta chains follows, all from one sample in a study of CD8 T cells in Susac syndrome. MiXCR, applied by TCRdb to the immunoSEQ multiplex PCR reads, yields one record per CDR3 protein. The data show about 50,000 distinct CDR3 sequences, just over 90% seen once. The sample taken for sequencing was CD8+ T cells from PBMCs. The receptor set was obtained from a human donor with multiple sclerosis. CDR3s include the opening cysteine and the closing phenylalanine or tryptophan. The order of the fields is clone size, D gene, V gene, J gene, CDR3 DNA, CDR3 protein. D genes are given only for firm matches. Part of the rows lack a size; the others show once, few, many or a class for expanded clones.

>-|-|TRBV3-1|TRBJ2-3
TGTGCCAGCAGCCCCCCGGGACTGGGGGATACGCAGTATTTT
CASSPPGLGDTQYF
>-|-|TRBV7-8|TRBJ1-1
TGTGCCAGCAGCCAATTCGCGGAGAACACTGAAGCTTTCTTT
CASSQFAENTEAFF
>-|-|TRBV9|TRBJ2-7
TGTGCCAGCAGCTTGGCGACGAACTACGAGCAGTACTTC
CASSLATNYEQYF
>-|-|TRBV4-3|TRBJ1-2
TGCGCCAGCAGCCAAGGAATAGCCCACCTTATCCCCCACTATGGCTACACCTTC
CASSQGIAHLIPHYGYTF
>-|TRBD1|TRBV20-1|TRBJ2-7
TGCAGTGCTGTTGTTCACCCAAACGGGACAGGGCCCGAGCAGTACTTC
CSAVVHPNGTGPEQYF
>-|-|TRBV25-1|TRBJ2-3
TGTGCCAGCACCCCCGGGAGCTCTAGCACAGATACGCAGTATTTT
CASTPGSSSTDTQYF
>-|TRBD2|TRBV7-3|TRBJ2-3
TGTGCCAGCAGCTTGACTAGCGGGGGGGCAGATACGCAGTATTTT
CASSLTSGGADTQYF
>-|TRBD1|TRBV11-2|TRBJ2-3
TGTGCCATCACGGACAGGAGGAACACAGATACGCAGTATTTT
CAITDRRNTDTQYF
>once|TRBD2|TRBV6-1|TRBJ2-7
TGTGCCAGCAGTGATATCGGACTAGCGGTCTACGAGCAGTACTTC
CASSDIGLAVYEQYF
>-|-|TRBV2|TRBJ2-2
TGTGCCAGCAGTGAATTATGGGTAGGGGGTTCGGGCACCGGGGAGCTGTTTTTT
CASSELWVGGSGTGELFF
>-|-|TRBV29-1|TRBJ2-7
TGCAGCGTTGTGACAGCCTACGAGCAGTACTTC
CSVVTAYEQYF
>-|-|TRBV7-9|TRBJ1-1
TGTGCCAGCAACCTTTTGAACACTGAAGCTTTCTTT
CASNLLNTEAFF
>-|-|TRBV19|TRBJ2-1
TGTGCCAGTAGTATGGCCGGGGGCGGTTTCTATGAGCAGTTCTTC
CASSMAGGGFYEQFF
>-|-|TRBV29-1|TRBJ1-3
TGCAGCGTTGAAGGGGGGGACTCTGGAAACACCATATATTTT
CSVEGGDSGNTIYF
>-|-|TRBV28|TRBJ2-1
TGTGCCAGCAGCATAGGAAGAACTAGCCCTGAGCAGTTCTTC
CASSIGRTSPEQFF
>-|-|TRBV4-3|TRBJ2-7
TGCGCCAGCAGCCAAGGTATGACGCACTACGAGCAGTACTTC
CASSQGMTHYEQYF
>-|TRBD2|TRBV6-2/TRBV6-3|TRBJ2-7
TGTGCCAGCAGTTACTCGACTAGCGGGGGTTACGAGCAGTACTTC
CASSYSTSGGYEQYF
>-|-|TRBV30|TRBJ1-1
TGTGCCTGGTTTCCCCTGGGGGGGTTGACTGAAGCTTTCTTT
CAWFPLGGLTEAFF
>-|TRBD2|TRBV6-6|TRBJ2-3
TGTGCCAGCAGCTACCTAGCGGGGGGCACAGATACGCAGTATTTT
CASSYLAGGTDTQYF
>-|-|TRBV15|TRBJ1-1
TGTGCCACCAGGTCTGGCGGAGGGGACACTGAAGCTTTCTTT
CATRSGGGDTEAFF
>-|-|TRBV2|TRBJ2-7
TGTGCCAGCAGCCTCCAGGAGAGCCCCTACGAGCAGTACTTC
CASSLQESPYEQYF
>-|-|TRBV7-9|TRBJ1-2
TGTGCCAGCAGCCGAGTTGACAACTATGGCTACACCTTC
CASSRVDNYGYTF
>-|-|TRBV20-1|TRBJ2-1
TGCAGTGCTAGAGACGATAAACAGGGATACGAGCAGTTCTTC
CSARDDKQGYEQFF
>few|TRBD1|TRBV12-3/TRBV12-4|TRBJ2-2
TGTGCCAGCAGGGGACAGCTCACCGGGGAGCTGTTTTTT
CASRGQLTGELFF
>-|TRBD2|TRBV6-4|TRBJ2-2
TGTGCCAGCAGTGTCGGGGGGGACACCGGGGAGCTGTTTTTT
CASSVGGDTGELFF
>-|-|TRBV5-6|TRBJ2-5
TGTGCCAGCAGCCCCTGGTACCAAGAGACCCAGTACTTC
CASSPWYQETQYF
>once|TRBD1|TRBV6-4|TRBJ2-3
TGTGCCAGCAGTGATGGACAGGGTGACACAGATACGCAGTATTTT
CASSDGQGDTDTQYF
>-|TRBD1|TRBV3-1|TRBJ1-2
TGTGCCAGCAGCCAAGATGGGACAGGGGGTACCTATGGCTACACCTTC
CASSQDGTGGTYGYTF
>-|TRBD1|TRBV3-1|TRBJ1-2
TGTGCCAGCAGCCTCGGGACAGGGGAACTTAACTATGGCTACACCTTC
CASSLGTGELNYGYTF
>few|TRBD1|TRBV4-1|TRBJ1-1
TGCGCCAGCAGCCAGGAGACAGGGATCGCTGAAGCTTTCTTT
CASSQETGIAEAFF
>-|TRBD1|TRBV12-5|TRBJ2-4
TGTGCTAGTGTCCTGCAAGGGGGCGAGGCCAAAAACATTCAGTACTTC
CASVLQGGEAKNIQYF
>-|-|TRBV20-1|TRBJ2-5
TGCAGTGCTAGAGATTTCCTCCAAGGGTCGGAGACCCAGTACTTC
CSARDFLQGSETQYF
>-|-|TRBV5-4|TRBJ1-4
TGTGCCAGCAGCTTGAGGACGGACTTTTCCTCGGAAAAACTGTTTTTT
CASSLRTDFSSEKLFF
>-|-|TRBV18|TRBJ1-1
TGTGCCAGCTCATCTCCTTGGACAGCGAACACTGAAGCTTTCTTT
CASSSPWTANTEAFF
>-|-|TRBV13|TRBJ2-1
TGTGCCAGCAGCTTAAGAACGAGCGACTCCTACAATGAGCAGTTCTTC
CASSLRTSDSYNEQFF
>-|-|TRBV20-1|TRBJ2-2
TGCAGTGCTAGTCACGACGAACCCGGGGAGCTGTTTTTT
CSASHDEPGELFF
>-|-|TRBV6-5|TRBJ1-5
TGTGCCAGCCGGGCCGGGGGGAATCAGCCCCAGCATTTT
CASRAGGNQPQHF
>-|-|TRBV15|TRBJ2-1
TGTGCCACCAGCAGATCCGGCAGGGTGGGCGATGAGCAGTTCTTC
CATSRSGRVGDEQFF
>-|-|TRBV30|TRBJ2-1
TGTGCCTGGAGACAGGGACCCATCTCCTACAATGAGCAGTTCTTC
CAWRQGPISYNEQFF
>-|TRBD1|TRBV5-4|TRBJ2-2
TGTGCCAGCAGCCCAACAGGGGACACCGGGGAGCTGTTTTTT
CASSPTGDTGELFF
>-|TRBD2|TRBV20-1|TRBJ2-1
TGCAGTGCTAGAGTGCTAGCGGATTACAATGAGCAGTTCTTC
CSARVLADYNEQFF
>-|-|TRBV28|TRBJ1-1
TGTGCCAGCAGTTTAGGGGGTCGACGAGGGGAAGCTTTCTTT
CASSLGGRRGEAFF
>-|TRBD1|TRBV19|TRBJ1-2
TGTGCCAGTAGTCACAGCGGGACAGATAAATTCTATGGCTACACCTTC
CASSHSGTDKFYGYTF
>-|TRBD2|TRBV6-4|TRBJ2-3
TGTGCCAGCAGTGTCTTAGCGGGGGGGCTTGGGGGCACAGATACGCAGTATTTT
CASSVLAGGLGGTDTQYF
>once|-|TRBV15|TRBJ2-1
TGTGCCACCAGCAGAGTGGACAGTTACAATGAGCAGTTCTTC
CATSRVDSYNEQFF
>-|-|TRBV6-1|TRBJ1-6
TGTGCCAGCAGTGAACGCTCCTACTCCTATAATTCACCCCTCCACTTT
CASSERSYSYNSPLHF
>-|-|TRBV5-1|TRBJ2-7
TGCGCCAGCAGTTTCAACTACGAGCAGTACTTC
CASSFNYEQYF